This TCR beta chain came from a study of shared clonotypes between healthy human individuals (TCRdb year 2020). In terms of the full investigation: The cohort comprised two women and a few men aged 18 to 49 years. Per donor, three plates each were used for CD4 naive and CD4 memory, two for CD8 naive, and one for CD8 memory. The study deeply sequenced blood TCR repertoires of about 5 healthy adults to estimate repertoire size and the extent of clonotype sharing between individuals. Different laboratories and diverse techniques were used to prepare libraries and sequence TCR repertoires, to increase sequencing depth and limit assay-specific biases. Each donor's leukapheresis produced roughly between roughly 0.94 and 9.5 billion PBMCs. General findings and caveats noted by the study authors: Because the study included a small number of donors, the genetic and exposure-history diversity represented was limited. Pairwise subsampling indicated that sequencing depth was expected to affect the degree of clonotype sharing among donors. Naive subsets generally had larger estimated clonotype richness than memory subsets did. Higher generation probabilities were observed for clonotypes shared by all four sorted-subset donors than for non-shared clonotypes. About 4.5% of naive CD4, roughly 3.6% of naive CD8, 2.3% of memory CD4, and about 0.4% of memory CD8 clonotypes were shared across a few donors. Rarefaction of sorted-subset datasets indicated incomplete sequencing despite the large sequencing depth. Sampling was restricted to blood, and TCR repertoires in tissues likely differ from the TCR repertoires found in blood.

Using the deep immunoSEQ assay, TCR CDR3 regions were amplified from genomic DNA by multiplex PCR. Genomic DNA extracted from each cell subset was distributed evenly over all wells of several immunoSEQ 96-well plates, and each plate served as one replicate. For sorted subsets, approximately 210 ng genomic DNA, equal to tens of thousands of T cell genomes, was loaded into each replicate PCR. Purified libraries were quantified with a Qubit 3.0 fluorometer, sized on a Bioanalyzer 2100, and re-quantified with the KAPA Library Quantification kit. Every immunoSEQ 96-well plate was sequenced on a dedicated single-read 150-cycle Illumina NextSeq 550 flow cell. Per the authors' processing: Because only junctional sequences without quality scores were contained in the immunoSEQ output, filtering matching that applied to full-length reads could not be performed. To assign V/J genes and CDR3, sequences were annotated using PyIR, a Python wrapper for IgBLAST v1.9, with IMGT germline references. Any read was removed if the V/J assignment was weak (E-value above 1e-6), the CDR3 was missing, or the read contained stop codons, out-of-frame junctions, or ambiguous translated residues. A V3J clonotype was defined by an identical inferred V gene, J gene, and CDR3 amino acid sequence. Percentage overlap between repertoires was computed as shared unique clonotypes divided by the size of the smaller repertoire. Repertoire richness was assessed with RTK rarefaction, the Chao1 estimator, and Recon v2.1 estimates of unobserved clonotypes. Generation probabilities for all TCRbeta clonotypes obtained by the gDNA method from a handful of donors were computed using OLGA. TCRdb retrieved this table from immuneACCESS and kept in-frame rearrangements only. Not all clones are present; in checked studies, unresolved V genes account for under half, and no reason is known for the remainder. That table supplies the V and J calls and clone size; D and trimming were determined from the DNA. Recorded for this sample are hundreds of thousands of clones; 55% to 75% of them occurred a single time. The ten largest make up approximately 1.8% of the sample.

The CDR1 and CDR2 encoded by the germline V gene are SGHTA and FQGNSA. The CDR3 sequence holds 15 residues, the cysteine and phenylalanine included. CDR3 DNA only is kept here, 45 bases in frame from base 1. V sheds 5 bases and J sheds 8 bases, leaving 18 bases between their ends. For this clone: No antigen is known for it. No qualities accompany the bases; no much larger clone lies one base away.

Healthy HIV-negative adults with no recently reported acute infections or vaccinations were included as donors. Only Caucasian adults living in Nashville, Tennessee, USA were represented among the donors. Magnetic negative selection was used to enrich CD4+ T cells, after which naive cells were positively selected on CD45RA and the negative fraction became the memory subset. Blood was collected by leukapheresis, and PBMCs were isolated by Ficoll-Histopaque density gradient centrifugation and then cryopreserved in liquid nitrogen vapor phase. Analytical flow cytometry was used to check the purity and quantity of every magnetically sorted T cell population. Each sorted fraction had its genomic DNA isolated and then quantified by UV absorbance on a Nanodrop 2000c.

Sequencing was done on a sample of memory CD4+ T cells sorted from blood. The cell subset or site label here, explained by the study, means: CD45RA-negative fraction. The rearrangement combines TRBV7-2 with TRBJ2-2; no D gene is confidently identified. This clonotype was obtained from a woman under 40 in good health. The CDR3 sequence is CASSQEGGLMGELFF. The DNA sequence reads TGTGCCAGCAGCCAAGAAGGTGGCTTGATGGGGGAGCTGTTTTTT.